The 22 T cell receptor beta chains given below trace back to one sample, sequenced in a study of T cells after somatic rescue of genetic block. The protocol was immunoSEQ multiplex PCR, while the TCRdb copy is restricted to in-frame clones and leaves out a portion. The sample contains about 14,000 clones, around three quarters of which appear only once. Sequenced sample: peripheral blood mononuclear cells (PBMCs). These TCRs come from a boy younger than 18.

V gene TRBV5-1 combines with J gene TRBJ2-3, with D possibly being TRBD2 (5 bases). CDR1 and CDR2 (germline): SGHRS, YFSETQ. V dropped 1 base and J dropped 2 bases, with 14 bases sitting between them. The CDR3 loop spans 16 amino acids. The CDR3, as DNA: TGCGCCAGCAGCTTGCGAGCGGTCCTCCCCACAGATACGCAGTATTTT. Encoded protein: CASSLRAVLPTDTQYF. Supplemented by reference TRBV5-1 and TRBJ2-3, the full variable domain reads KAGVTQTPRYLIKTRGQQVTLSCSPISGHRSVSWYQQTPGQGLQFLFEYFSETQRNKGNFPGRFSGRQFSNSRSEMNVSTLELGDSALYLCASSLRAVLPTDTQYFGPGTRLTVL.

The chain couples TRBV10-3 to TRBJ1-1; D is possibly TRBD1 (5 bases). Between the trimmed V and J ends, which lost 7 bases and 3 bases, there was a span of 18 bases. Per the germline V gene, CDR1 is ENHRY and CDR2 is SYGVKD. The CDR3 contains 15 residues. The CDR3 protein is CAINYSGAWDTEAFF. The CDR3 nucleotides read TGTGCCATCAATTACTCCGGGGCCTGGGACACTGAAGCTTTCTTT.

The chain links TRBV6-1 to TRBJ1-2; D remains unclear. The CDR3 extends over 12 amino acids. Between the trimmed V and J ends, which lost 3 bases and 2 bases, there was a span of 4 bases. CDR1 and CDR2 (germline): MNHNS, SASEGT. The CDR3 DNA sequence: TGTGCCAGCAGTGACGGAAACTATGGCTACACCTTC. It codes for CASSDGNYGYTF.

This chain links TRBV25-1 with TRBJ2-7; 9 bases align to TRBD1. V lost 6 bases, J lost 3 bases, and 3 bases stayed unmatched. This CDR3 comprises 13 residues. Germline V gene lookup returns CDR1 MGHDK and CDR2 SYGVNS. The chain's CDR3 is CASSRQGGYEQYF. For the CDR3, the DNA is TGTGCCAGCAGCAGACAGGGGGGCTACGAGCAGTACTTC.

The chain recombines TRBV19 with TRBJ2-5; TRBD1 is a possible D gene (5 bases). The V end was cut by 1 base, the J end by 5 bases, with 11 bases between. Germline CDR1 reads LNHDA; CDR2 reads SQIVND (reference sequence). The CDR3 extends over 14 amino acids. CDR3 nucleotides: TGTGCCAGTAGTATAGTGGCAGGGCGGGAGACCCAGTACTTC. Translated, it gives CASSIVAGRETQYF.

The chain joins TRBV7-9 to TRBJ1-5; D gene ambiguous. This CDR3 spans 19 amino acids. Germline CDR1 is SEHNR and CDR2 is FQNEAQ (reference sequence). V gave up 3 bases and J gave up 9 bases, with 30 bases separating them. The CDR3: CASSLESGTHRTASRPQHF. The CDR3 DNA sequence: TGTGCCAGCAGCTTGGAGTCGGGCACACACCGGACCGCTTCGAGGCCCCAGCATTTT.

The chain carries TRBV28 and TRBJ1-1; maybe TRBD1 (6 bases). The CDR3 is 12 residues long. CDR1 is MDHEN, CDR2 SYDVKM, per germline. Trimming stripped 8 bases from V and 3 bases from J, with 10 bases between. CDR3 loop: CASLGHHTEAFF. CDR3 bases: TGTGCCAGCCTGGGACACCACACTGAAGCTTTCTTT.

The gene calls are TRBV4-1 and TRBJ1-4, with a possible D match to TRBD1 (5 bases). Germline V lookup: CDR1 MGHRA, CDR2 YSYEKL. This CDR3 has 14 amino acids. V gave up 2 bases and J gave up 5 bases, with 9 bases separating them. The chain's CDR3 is CASSQTGGNEKLFF. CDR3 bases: TGCGCCAGCAGCCAAACGGGGGGGAATGAAAAACTGTTTTTT.

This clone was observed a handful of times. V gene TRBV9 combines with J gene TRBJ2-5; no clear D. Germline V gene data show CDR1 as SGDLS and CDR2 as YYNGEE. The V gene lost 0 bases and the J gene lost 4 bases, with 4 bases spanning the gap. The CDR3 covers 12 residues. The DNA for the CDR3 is TGTGCCAGCAGCGTAGATGGAGAGACCCAGTACTTC. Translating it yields CASSVDGETQYF.

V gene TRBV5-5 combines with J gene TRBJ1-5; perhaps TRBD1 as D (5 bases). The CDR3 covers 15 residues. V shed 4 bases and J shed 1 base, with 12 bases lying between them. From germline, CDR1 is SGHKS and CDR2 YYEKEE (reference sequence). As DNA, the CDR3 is TGTGCCAGCAGCCCTCTTCGGGGGAGCAATCAGCCCCAGCATTTT. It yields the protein CASSPLRGSNQPQHF. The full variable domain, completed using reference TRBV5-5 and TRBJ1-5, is DAGVTQSPTHLIKTRGQQVTLRCSPISGHKSVSWYQQVLGQGPQFIFQYYEKEERGRGNFPDRFSARQFPNYSSELNVNALLLGDSALYLCASSPLRGSNQPQHFGDGTRLSIL.

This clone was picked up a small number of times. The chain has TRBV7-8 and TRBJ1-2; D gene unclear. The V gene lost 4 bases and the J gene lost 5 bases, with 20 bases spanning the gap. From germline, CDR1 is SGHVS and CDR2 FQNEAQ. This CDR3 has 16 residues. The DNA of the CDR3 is TGTGCCAGCAGCTCCCGGGCCCCCCCCTCCCTTTATGGCTACACCTTC. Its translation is CASSSRAPPSLYGYTF. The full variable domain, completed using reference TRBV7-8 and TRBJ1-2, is GAGVSQSPRYKVAKRGQDVALRCDPISGHVSLFWYQQALGQGPEFLTYFQNEAQLDKSGLPSDRFFAERPEGSVSTLKIQRTQQEDSAVYLCASSSRAPPSLYGYTFGSGTRLTVV.

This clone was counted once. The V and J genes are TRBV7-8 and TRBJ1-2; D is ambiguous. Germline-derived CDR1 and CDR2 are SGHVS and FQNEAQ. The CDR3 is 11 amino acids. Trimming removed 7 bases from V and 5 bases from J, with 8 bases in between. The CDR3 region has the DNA TGTGCCAGCAAAGGAGGGTATGGCTACACCTTC. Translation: CASKGGYGYTF.

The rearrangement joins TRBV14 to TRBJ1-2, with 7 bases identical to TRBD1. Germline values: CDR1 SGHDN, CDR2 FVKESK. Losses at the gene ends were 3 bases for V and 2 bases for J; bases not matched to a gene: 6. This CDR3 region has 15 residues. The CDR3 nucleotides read TGTGCCAGCAGCCAGTACAGGGGAGCAAACTATGGCTACACCTTC. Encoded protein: CASSQYRGANYGYTF.

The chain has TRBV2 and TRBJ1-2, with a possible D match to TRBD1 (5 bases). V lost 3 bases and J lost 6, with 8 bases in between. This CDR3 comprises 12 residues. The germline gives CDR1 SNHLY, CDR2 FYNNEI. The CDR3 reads CASSEGVDGYTF. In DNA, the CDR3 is TGTGCCAGCAGTGAGGGGGTAGATGGCTACACCTTC.

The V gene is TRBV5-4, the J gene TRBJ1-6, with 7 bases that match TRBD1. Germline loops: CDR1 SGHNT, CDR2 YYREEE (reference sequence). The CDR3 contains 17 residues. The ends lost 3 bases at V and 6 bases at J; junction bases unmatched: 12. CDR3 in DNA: TGTGCCAGCAGCTCCCCCGGGACAGCTGGGATTAATTCACCCCTCCACTTT. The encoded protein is CASSSPGTAGINSPLHF.

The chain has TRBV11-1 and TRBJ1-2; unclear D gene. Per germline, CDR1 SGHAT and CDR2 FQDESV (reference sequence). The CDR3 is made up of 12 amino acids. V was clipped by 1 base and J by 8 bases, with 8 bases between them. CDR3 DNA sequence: TGTGCCAGCAGCTTAGGCGTGGGAGGCTACACCTTC. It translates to CASSLGVGGYTF.

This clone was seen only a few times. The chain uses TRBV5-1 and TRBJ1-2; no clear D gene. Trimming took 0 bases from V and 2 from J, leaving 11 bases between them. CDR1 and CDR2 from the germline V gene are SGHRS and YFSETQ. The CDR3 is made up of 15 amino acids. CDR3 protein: CASSLGGTENYGYTF. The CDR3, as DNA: TGCGCCAGCAGCTTGGGGGGTACAGAGAACTATGGCTACACCTTC.

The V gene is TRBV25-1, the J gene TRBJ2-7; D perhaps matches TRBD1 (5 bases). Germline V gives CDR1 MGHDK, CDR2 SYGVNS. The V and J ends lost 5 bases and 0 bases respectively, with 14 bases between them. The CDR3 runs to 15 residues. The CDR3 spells CASSPVVDSSYEQYF. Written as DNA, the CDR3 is TGTGCCAGCAGTCCAGTGGTTGACAGCTCCTACGAGCAGTACTTC.

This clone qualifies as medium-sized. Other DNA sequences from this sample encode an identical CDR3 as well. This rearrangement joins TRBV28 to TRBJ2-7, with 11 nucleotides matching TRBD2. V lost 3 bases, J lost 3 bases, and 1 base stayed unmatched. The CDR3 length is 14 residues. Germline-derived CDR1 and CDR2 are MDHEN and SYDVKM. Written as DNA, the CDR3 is TGTGCCAGCAGTTTCGGACTAGCGGGCTACGAGCAGTACTTC. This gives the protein CASSFGLAGYEQYF. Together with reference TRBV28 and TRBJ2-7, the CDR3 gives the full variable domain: DVKVTQSSRYLVKRTGEKVFLECVQDMDHENMFWYRQDPGLGLRLIYFSYDVKMKEKGDIPEGYSVSREKKERFSLILESASTNQTSMYLCASSFGLAGYEQYFGPGTRLTVT.

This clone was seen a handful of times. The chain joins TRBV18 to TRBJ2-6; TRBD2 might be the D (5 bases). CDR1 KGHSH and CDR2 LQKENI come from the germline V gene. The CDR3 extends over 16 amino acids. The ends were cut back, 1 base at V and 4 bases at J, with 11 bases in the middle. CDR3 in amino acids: CASSPRAREGANVLTF. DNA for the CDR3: TGTGCCAGCTCACCACGGGCAAGGGAGGGGGCCAACGTCCTGACTTTC.

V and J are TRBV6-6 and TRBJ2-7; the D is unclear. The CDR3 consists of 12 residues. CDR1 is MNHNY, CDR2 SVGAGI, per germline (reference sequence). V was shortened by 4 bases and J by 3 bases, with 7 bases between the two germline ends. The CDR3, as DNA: TGTGCCAGCAGTTCACACCGCTACGAGCAGTACTTC. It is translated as CASSSHRYEQYF.

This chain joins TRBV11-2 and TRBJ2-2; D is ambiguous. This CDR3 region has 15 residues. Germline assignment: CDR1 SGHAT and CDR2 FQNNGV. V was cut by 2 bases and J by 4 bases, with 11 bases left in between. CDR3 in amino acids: CASSLRQWGTGELFF. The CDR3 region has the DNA TGTGCCAGCAGCTTACGCCAGTGGGGCACCGGGGAGCTGTTTTTT. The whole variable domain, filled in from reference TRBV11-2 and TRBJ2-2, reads EAGVAQSPRYKIIEKRQSVAFWCNPISGHATLYWYQQILGQGPKLLIQFQNNGVVDDSQLPKDRFSAERLKGVDSTLKIQPAKLEDSAVYLCASSLRQWGTGELFFGEGSRLTVL.